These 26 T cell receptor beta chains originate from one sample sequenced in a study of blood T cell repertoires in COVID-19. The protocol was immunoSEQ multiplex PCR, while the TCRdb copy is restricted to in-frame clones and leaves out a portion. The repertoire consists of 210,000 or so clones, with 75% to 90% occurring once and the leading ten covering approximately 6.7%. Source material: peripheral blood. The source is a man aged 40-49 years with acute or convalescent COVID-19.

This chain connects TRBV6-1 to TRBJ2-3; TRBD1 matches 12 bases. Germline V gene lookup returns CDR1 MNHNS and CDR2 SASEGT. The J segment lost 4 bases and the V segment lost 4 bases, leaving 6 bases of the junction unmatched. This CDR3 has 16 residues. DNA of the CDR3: TGTGCCAGCAGTGTGTCCGGGACAGGGGGCTCAGATACGCAGTATTTT. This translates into CASSVSGTGGSDTQYF.

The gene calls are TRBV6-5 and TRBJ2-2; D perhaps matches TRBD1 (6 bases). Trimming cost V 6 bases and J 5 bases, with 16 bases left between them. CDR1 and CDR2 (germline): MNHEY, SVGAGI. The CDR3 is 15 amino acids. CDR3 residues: CASRQTGSITGELFF. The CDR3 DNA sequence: TGTGCCAGCAGACAGACAGGAAGTATTACCGGGGAGCTGTTTTTT.

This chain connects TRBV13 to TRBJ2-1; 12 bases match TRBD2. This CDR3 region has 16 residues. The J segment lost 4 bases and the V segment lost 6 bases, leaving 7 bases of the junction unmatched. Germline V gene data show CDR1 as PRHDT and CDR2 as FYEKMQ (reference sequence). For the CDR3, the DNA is TGTGCCAGCAGTCGACTAGCGGGGGAGGTATACAATGAGCAGTTCTTC. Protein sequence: CASSRLAGEVYNEQFF.

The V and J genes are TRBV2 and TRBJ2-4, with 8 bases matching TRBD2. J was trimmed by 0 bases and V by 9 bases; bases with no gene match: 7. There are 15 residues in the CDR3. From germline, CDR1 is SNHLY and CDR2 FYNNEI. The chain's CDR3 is CASTGLARAKNIQYF. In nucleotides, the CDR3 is TGTGCCAGTACCGGACTAGCCCGAGCCAAAAACATTCAGTACTTC.

In DNA, the CDR3 is TGTGCCAGTAGTCCCGACCCTAGACAGGCTAACACAGCTAACTATGGCTACACCTTC. Translation gives CASSPDPRQANTANYGYTF. The genes are TRBV19 and TRBJ1-2; maybe TRBD1 (6 bases). This CDR3 has 19 residues. Germline CDR1 reads LNHDA; CDR2 reads SQIVND (reference sequence). Trimming pared 5 bases from V and 0 bases from J, leaving 25 bases between.

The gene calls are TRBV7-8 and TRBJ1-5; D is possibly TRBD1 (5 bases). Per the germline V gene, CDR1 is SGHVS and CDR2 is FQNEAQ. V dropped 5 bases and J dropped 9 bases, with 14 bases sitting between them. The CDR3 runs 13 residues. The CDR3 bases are TGTGCCAGCAGCCAGGGAGTTTTCGGGCCCCAGCATTTT. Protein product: CASSQGVFGPQHF.

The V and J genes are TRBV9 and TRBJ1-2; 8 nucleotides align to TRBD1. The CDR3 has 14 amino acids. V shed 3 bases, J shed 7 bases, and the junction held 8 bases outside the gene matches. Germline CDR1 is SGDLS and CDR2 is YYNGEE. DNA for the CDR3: TGTGCCAGCAGCGAGCACCCAGGGGGCGTTGGCTACACCTTC. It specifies CASSEHPGGVGYTF.

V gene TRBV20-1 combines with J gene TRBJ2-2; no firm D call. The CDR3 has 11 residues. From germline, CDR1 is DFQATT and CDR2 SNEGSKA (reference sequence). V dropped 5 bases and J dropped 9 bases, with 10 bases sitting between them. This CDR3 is CSAPLYRELFF. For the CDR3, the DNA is TGCAGTGCTCCTCTATACCGGGAGCTGTTTTTT.

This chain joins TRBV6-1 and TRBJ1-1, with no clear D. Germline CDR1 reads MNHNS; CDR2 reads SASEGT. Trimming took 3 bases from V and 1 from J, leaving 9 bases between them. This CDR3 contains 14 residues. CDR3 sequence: CASSELGGNTEAFF. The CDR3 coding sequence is TGTGCCAGCAGTGAGTTGGGAGGGAACACTGAAGCTTTCTTT.

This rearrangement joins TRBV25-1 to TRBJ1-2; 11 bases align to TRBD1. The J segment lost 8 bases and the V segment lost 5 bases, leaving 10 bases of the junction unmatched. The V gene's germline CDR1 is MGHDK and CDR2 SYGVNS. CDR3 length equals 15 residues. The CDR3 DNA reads TGTGCCAGCAGTCTTGGGACAGGGGGATCGTGGGGCTACACCTTC. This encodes CASSLGTGGSWGYTF.

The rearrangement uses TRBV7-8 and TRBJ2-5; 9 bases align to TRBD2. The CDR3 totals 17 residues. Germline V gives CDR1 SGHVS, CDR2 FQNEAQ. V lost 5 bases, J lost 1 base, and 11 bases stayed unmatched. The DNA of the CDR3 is TGTGCCAGCAGCAAAAGTGGGCGGGGGGGAATCCAAGAGACCCAGTACTTC. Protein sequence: CASSKSGRGGIQETQYF.

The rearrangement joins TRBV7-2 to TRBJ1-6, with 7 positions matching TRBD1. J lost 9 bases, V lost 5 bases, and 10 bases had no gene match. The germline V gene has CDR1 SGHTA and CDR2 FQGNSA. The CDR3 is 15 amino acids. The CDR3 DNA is TGTGCCAGCAGCGTAACCGGGACAGCCTCTTCACCCCTCCACTTT. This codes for CASSVTGTASSPLHF.

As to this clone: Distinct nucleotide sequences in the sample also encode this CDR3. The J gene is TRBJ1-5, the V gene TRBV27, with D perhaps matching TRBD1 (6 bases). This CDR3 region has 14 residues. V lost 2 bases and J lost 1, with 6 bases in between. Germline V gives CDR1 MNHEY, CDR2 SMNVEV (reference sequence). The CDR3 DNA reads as TGTGCCAGCAGTTTACAGGGGAGCAATCAGCCCCAGCATTTT. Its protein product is CASSLQGSNQPQHF.

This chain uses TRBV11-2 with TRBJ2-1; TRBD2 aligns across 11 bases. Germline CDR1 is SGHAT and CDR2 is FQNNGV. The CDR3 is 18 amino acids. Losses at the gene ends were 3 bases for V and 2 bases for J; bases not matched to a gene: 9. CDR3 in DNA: TGTGCCAGCAGCTTCCGGCTAGCGGGGGGTGCGACCTACAATGAGCAGTTCTTC. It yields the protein CASSFRLAGGATYNEQFF.

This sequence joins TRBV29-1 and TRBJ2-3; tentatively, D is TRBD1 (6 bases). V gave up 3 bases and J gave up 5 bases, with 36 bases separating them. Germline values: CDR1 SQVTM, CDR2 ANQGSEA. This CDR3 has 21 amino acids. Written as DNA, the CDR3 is TGCAGCGTTGAGGCAGGGGCGATCCCCCGTACCCCACCGCGCTTAAGAGATACGCAGTATTTT. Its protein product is CSVEAGAIPRTPPRLRDTQYF.

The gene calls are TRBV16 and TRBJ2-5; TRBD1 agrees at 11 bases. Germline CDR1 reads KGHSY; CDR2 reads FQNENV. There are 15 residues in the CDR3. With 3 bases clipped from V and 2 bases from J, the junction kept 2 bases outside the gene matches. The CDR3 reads CASSQGTGGQETQYF. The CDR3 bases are TGTGCCAGCAGCCAGGGGACAGGGGGACAAGAGACCCAGTACTTC.

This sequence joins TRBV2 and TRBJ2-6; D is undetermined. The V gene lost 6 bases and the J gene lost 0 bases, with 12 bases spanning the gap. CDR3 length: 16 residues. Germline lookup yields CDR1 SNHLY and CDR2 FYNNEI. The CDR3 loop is CASSTSESSGANVLTF. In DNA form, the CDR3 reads TGTGCCAGCAGCACCTCCGAGAGCTCTGGGGCCAACGTCCTGACTTTC.

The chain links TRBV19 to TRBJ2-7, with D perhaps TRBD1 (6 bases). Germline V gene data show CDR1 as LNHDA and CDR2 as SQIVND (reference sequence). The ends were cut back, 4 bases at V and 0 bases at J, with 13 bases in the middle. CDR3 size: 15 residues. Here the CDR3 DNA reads TGTGCCAGTAGTAGTGGGGGCCTAAGCTCCTACGAGCAGTACTTC. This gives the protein CASSSGGLSSYEQYF. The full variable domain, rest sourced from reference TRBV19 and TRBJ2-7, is DGGITQSPKYLFRKEGQNVTLSCEQNLNHDAMYWYRQDPGQGLRLIYYSQIVNDFQKGDIAEGYSVSREKKESFPLTVTSAQKNPTAFYLCASSSGGLSSYEQYFGPGTRLTVT.

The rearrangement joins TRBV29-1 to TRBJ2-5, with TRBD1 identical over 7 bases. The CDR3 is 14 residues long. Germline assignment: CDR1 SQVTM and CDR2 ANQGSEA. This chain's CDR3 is CTVKFTGVQETQYF. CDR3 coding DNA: TGCACCGTAAAATTTACAGGGGTACAAGAGACCCAGTACTTC.

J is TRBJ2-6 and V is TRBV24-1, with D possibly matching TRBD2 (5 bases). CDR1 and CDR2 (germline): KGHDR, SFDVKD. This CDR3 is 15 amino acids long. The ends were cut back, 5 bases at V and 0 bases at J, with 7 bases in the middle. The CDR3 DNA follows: TGTGCCACCAGTGGGGCGGGCTCTGGGGCCAACGTCCTGACTTTC. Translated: CATSGAGSGANVLTF.

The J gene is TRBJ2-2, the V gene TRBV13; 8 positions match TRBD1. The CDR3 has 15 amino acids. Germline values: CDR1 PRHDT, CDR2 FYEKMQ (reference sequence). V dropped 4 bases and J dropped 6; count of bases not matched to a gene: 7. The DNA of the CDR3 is TGTGCCAGCAGCTCCGACAGGGGCCGGGCCGGGGAGCTGTTTTTT. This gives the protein CASSSDRGRAGELFF. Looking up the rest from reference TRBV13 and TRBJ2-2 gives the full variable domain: AAGVIQSPRHLIKEKRETATLKCYPIPRHDTVYWYQQGPGQDPQFLISFYEKMQSDKGSIPDRFSAQQFSDYHSELNMSSLELGDSALYFCASSSDRGRAGELFFGEGSRLTVL.

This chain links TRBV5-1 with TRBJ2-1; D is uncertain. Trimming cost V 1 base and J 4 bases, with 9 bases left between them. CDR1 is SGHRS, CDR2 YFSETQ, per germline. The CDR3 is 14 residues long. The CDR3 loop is CASSLSTTYNEQFF. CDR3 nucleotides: TGCGCCAGCAGCTTGAGCACTACTTACAATGAGCAGTTCTTC.

CDR3 sequence: CASSPTGDRGQGYTF. DNA of the CDR3: TGTGCCAGCTCCCCGACTGGAGACAGGGGGCAAGGCTACACCTTC. The V and J genes are TRBV18 and TRBJ1-2; 10 bases align to TRBD1. The V gene end was trimmed by 6 bases and the J gene end by 8 bases; junction bases not matched to a gene: 12. This CDR3 region has 15 residues. Germline CDR1 is KGHSH and CDR2 is LQKENI.

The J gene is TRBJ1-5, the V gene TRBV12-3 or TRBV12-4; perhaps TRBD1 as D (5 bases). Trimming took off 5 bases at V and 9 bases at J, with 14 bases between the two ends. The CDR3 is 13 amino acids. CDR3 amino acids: CASSSRQSAPQHF. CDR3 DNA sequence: TGTGCCAGCAGTAGCAGACAGAGCGCGCCCCAGCATTTT.

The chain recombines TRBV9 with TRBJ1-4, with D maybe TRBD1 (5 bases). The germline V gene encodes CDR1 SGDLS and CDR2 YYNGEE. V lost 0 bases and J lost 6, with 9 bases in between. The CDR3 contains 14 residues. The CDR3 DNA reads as TGTGCCAGCAGCGTAGCCGGGGGGGATGAAAAACTGTTTTTT. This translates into CASSVAGGDEKLFF.

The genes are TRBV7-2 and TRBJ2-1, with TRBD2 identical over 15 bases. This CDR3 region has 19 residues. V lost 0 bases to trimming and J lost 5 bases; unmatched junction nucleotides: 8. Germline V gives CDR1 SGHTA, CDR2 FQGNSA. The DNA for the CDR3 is TGTGCCAGCAGCTTAGCGGGACTAGCGGGGGGATGGATACACAATGAGCAGTTCTTC. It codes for CASSLAGLAGGWIHNEQFF.